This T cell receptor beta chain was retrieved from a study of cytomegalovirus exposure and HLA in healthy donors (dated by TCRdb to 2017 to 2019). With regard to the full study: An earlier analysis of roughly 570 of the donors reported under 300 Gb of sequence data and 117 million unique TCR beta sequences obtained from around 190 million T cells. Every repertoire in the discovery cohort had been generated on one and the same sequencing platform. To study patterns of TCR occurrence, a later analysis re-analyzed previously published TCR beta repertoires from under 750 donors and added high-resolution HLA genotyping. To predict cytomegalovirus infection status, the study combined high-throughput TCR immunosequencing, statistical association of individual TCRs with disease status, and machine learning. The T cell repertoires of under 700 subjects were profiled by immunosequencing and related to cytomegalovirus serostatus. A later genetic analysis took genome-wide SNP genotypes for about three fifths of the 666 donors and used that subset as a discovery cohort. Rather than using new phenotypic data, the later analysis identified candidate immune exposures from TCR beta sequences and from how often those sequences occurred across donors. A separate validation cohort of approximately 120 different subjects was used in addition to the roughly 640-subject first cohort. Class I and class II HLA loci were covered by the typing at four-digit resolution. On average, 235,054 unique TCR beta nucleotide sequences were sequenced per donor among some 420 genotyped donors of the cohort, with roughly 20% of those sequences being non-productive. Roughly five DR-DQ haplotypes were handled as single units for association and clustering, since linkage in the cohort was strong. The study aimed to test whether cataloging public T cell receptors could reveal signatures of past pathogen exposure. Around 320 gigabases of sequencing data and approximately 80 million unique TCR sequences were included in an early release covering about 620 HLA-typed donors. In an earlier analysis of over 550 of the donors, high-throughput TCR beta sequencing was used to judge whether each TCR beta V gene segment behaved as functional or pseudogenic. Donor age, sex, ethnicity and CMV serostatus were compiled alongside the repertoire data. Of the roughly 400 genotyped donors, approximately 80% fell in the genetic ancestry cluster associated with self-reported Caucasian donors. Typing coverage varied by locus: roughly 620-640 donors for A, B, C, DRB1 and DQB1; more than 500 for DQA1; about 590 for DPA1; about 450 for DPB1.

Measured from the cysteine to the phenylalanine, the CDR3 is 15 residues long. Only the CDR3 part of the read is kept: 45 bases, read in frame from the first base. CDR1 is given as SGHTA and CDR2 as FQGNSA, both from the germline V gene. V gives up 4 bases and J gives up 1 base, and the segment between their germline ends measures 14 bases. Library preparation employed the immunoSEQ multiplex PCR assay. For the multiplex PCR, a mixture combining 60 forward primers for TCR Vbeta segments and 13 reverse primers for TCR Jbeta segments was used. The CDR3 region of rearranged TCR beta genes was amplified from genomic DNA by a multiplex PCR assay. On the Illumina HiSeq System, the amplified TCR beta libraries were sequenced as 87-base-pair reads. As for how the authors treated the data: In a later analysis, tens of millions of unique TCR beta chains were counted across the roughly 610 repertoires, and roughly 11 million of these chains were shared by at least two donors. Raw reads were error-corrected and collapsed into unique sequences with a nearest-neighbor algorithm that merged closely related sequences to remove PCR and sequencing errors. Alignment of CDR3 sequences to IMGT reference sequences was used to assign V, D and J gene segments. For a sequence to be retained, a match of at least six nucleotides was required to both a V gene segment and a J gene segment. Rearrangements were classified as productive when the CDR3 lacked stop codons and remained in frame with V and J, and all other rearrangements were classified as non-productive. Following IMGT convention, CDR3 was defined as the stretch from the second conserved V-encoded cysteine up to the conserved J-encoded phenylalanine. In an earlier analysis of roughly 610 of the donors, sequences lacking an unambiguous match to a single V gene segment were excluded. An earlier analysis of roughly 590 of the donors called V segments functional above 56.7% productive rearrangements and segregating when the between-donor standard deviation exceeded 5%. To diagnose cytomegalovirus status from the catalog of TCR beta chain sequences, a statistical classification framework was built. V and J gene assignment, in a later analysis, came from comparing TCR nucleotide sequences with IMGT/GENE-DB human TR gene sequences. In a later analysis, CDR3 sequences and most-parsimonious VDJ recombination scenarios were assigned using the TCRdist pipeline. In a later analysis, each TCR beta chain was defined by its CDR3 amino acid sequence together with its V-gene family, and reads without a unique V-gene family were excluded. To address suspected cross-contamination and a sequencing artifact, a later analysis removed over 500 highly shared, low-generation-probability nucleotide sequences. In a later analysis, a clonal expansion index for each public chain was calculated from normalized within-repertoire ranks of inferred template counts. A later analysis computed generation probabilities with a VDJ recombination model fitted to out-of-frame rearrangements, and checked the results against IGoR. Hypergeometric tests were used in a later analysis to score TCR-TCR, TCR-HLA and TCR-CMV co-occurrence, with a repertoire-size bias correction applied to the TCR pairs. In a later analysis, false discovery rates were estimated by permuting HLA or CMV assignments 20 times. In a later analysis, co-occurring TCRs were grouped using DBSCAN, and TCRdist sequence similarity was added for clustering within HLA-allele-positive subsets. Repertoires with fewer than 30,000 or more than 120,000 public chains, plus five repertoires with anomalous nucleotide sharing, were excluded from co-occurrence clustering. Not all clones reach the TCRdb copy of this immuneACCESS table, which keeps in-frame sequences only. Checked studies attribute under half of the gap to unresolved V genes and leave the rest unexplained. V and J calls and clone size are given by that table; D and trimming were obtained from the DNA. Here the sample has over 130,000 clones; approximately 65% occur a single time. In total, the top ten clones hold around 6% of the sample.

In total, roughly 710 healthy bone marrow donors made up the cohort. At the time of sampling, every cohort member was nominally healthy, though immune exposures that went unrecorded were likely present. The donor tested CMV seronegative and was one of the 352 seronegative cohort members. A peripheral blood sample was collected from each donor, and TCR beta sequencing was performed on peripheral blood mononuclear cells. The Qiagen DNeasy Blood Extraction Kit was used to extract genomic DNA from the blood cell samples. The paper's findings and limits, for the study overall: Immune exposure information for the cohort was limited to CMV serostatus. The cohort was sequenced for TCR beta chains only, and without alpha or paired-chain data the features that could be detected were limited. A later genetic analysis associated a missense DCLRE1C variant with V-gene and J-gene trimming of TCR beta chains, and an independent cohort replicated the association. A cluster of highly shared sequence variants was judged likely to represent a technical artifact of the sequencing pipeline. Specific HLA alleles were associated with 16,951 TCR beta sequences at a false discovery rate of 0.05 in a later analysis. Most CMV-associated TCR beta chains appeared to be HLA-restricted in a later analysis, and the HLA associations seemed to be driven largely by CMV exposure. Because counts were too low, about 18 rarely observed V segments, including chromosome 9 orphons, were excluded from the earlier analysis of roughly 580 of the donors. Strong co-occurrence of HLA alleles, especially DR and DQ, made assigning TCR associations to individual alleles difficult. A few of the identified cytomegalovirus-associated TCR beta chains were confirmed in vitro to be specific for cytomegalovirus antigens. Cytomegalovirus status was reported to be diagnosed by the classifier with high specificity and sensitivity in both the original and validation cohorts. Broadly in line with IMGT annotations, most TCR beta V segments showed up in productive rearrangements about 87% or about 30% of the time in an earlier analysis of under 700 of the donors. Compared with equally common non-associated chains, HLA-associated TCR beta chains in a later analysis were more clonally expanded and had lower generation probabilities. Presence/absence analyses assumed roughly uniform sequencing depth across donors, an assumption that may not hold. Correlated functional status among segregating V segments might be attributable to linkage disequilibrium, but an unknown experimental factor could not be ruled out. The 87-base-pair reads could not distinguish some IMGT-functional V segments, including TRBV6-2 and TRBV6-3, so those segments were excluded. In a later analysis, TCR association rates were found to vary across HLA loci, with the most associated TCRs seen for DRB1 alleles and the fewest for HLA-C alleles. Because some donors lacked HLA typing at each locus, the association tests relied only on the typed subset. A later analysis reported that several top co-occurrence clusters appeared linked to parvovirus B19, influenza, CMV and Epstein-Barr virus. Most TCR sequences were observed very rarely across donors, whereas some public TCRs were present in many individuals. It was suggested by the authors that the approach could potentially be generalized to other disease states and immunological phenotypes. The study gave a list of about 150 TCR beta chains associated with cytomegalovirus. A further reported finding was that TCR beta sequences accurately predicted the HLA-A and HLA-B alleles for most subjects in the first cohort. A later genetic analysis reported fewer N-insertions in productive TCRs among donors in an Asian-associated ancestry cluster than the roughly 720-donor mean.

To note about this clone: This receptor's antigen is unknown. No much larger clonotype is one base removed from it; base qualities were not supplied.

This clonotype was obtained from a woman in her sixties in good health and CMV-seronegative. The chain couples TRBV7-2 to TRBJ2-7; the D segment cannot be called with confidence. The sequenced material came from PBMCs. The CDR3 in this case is CASSSSMSPSYEQYF. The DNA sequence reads TGTGCCAGCAGCTCCAGTATGTCCCCTTCCTACGAGCAGTACTTC.